A selection of T cell receptor beta chains follows, all from one sample in a study of T cell responses to AZD1222 COVID-19 vaccine. Using immunoSEQ multiplex PCR, the repertoire was profiled, and TCRdb retains in-frame clones only, with some absent. This table holds about 90,000 clones, approximately 91% found once. Sequenced material: peripheral blood, taken on day 0 of AZD1222 vaccination. These receptors were obtained from an adult in good health. The CDR3 runs from the conserved cysteine through the conserved F or W. A D gene is named only where the DNA matches it firmly. The size of a clone is reported for some rows only, either as once, few or many, or as a class for expanded clones.

TGTGCCAGTAGTACTGGAAACACCATATATTTT,CASSTGNTIYF,TRBJ1-3,TRBV19,11,NA,NA
TGTGCCAGCAGTCCCTCGACAGGGGCGGACTACACCGTCTTTGGCAAGCAGTTCTTC,CASSPSTGADYTVFGKQFF,TRBJ2-1,TRBV27,19,few,TRBD1
TGTGCCACCACCGGCAGGCTGGGGTATGGCTACACCTTC,CATTGRLGYGYTF,TRBJ1-2,TRBV15,13,NA,NA
TGTGCCAGCAGCACACGGGTGGGGTCCCGACCTAACTCTGGAAACACCATATATTTT,CASSTRVGSRPNSGNTIYF,TRBJ1-3,TRBV7-2,19,NA,NA
TGTGCCAGAAGCTTCAGAAGGATGAGGACCCAGTACTTC,CARSFRRMRTQYF,TRBJ2-5,TRBV5-3,13,NA,NA
TGTGCCAGCAGCTTTACTAGCGGCAGAGAGACCCAGTACTTC,CASSFTSGRETQYF,TRBJ2-5,TRBV5-4,14,NA,TRBD2
TGTGCCAGCACCCTCGGGGCGGGAGAAGAGACCCAGTACTTC,CASTLGAGEETQYF,TRBJ2-5,TRBV11-2,14,once,TRBD2
TGTGCCAGCAGTTTCTCTGGAAACACCATATATTTT,CASSFSGNTIYF,TRBJ1-3,TRBV28,12,NA,NA
TGTGCCAGCAGCTTAATATTCCGGGCAGATACGCAGTATTTT,CASSLIFRADTQYF,TRBJ2-3,TRBV7-9,14,NA,NA
TGTGCCAGCAGGGGGAGGGCGACGAACACTGAAGCTTTCTTT,CASRGRATNTEAFF,TRBJ1-1,TRBV27,14,NA,NA
TGTGCCAGTAGCCTGTTGGGAACTATCGGGGGGGTCGGGGAGCTGTTTTTT,CASSLLGTIGGVGELFF,TRBJ2-2,TRBV19,17,NA,TRBD2
TGCAGCGTGACAGGACAGGGCGGTAATGAAAAACTGTTTTTT,CSVTGQGGNEKLFF,TRBJ1-4,TRBV29-1,14,NA,TRBD1
TGTGCCAGCAGGGGAGGGACAGCCCGGCCCCAGGGGAACACTGAAGCTTTCTTT,CASRGGTARPQGNTEAFF,TRBJ1-1,TRBV7-9,18,NA,TRBD1
TGTGCCACCCACGTAACGGGGATTAACTATGGCTACACCTTC,CATHVTGINYGYTF,TRBJ1-2,TRBV19,14,NA,NA
TGTGCCAGCAGTCTCAGGGATTACTCACCCCTCCACTTT,CASSLRDYSPLHF,TRBJ1-6,TRBV27,13,NA,NA
TGTGCCAGCAGCTACTATTCACCCGGGACAGGGATCCAGTCAGGACGTCGGCAGCCCCAGCATTTT,CASSYYSPGTGIQSGRRQPQHF,TRBJ1-5,TRBV6-6,22,NA,TRBD1
TGTGCCTGGCTAGCGGGAGGCACAGATACGCAGTATTTT,CAWLAGGTDTQYF,TRBJ2-3,TRBV30,13,NA,TRBD2
TGTGCCAGCAGACAACCAGGGGGCGCGGGGTCACCCCTCCACTTT,CASRQPGGAGSPLHF,TRBJ1-6,TRBV2,15,NA,TRBD1
TGTGCCAGCAACGGACAGGGCATCGGACACGAGCAGTACTTC,CASNGQGIGHEQYF,TRBJ2-7,TRBV6-5,14,once,TRBD1
TGTGCCAGCAGCCACGGACAGGGGTCACAAGCTTTCTTT,CASSHGQGSQAFF,TRBJ1-1,TRBV6-6,13,NA,TRBD1
TGTGCCAGCAGCACACACCCCACTAACGAGCAGTACTTC,CASSTHPTNEQYF,TRBJ2-7,TRBV7-8,13,NA,NA
TGTGCCAGCAGCTTCTCCCCTAGCTCCTACGAGCAGTACTTC,CASSFSPSSYEQYF,TRBJ2-7,TRBV5-4,14,NA,NA
TGCAGCGTAAAAAACACTGAAGCTTTCTTT,CSVKNTEAFF,TRBJ1-1,TRBV29-1,10,NA,NA
TGTGCCAGCAGTTCCCGGGACAGGGGGCTCAACGAGCAGTACTTC,CASSSRDRGLNEQYF,TRBJ2-7,TRBV28,15,NA,TRBD1
TGTGCCAGCAGCGGACTCCGGGACAGGCCCTACGAGCAGTACTTC,CASSGLRDRPYEQYF,TRBJ2-7,TRBV5-4,15,NA,TRBD1
TGTGCCAGCAGCCGAGAGGGGGCCCACACTGAAGCTTTCTTT,CASSREGAHTEAFF,TRBJ1-1,TRBV7-9,14,once,TRBD1
TGTGCCAGCAGCTCGGGACTAGTTCCCTACGAGCAGTACTTC,CASSSGLVPYEQYF,TRBJ2-7,TRBV9,14,once,TRBD2